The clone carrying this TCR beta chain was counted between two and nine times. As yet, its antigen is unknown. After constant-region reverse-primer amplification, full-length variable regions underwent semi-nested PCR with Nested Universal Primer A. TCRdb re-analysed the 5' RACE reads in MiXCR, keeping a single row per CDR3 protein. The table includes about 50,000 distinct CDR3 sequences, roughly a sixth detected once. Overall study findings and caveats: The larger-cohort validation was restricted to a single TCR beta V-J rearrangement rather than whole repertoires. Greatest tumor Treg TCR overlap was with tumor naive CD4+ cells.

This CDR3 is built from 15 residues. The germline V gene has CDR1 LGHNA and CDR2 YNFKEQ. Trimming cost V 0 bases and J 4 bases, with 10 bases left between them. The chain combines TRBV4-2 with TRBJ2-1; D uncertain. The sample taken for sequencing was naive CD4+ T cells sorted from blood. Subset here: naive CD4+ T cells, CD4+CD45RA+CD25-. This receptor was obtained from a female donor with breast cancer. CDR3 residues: CASSQEGSEYNEQFF. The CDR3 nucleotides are TGTGCCAGCAGCCAAGAAGGAAGCGAGTACAATGAGCAGTTCTTC.